This T cell receptor (beta chain) stems from a study of T cell repertoires in cytomegalovirus infection. This clonotype has ten or more counts. TCRdb processed the reads anew with MiXCR; each CDR3 protein has one entry. The sample contains approximately 500,000 distinct CDR3 sequences, around 11% of which appear only once. This CDR3 spans 12 amino acids. The ends were cut back, 11 bases at V and 5 bases at J, with 15 bases in the middle. Germline V gene sequence: CDR1 SGHAT, CDR2 FQNNGV. The rearrangement links TRBV11-2 to TRBJ1-1; a possible D gene is TRBD1 (6 bases). Sequenced material: PBMCs. The sequence came from a human donor in good health (CMV status not recorded). Some clones in this sample may be carry-over from other donors' samples. CDR3 bases: TGTGCCTCAGAGGGGGGCCTGACTGAAGCTTTCTTT. This encodes CASEGGLTEAFF.